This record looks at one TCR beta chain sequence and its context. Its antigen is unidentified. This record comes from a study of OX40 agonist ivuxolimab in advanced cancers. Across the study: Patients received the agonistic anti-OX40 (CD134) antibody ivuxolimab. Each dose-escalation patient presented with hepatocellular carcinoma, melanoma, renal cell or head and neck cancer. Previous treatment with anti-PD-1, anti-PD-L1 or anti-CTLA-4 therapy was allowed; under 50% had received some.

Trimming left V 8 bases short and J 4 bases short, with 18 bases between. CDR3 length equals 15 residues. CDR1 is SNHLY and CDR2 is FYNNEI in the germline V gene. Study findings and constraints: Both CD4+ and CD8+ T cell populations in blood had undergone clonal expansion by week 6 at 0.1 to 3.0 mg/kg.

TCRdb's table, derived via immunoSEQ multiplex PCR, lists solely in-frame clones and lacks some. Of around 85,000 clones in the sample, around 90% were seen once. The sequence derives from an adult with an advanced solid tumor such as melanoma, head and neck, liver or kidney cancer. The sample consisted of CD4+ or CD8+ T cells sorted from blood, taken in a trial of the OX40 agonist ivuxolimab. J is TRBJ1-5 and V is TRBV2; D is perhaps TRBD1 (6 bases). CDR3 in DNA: TGTGCCAGCCGACCGCCTGGGGGCAGAAATCAGCCCCAGCATTTT. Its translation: CASRPPGGRNQPQHF.